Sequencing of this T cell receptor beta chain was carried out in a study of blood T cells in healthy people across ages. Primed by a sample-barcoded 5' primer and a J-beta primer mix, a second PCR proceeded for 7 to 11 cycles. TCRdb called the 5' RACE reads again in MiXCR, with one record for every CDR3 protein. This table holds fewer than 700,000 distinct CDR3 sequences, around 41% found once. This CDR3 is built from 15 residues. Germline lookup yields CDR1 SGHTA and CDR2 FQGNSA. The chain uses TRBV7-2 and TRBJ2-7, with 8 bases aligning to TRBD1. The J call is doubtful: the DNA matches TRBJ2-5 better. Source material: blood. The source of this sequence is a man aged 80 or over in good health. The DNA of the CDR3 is TGTGCCAGCAGCTTTATCCCGGACAGGGTTGAGACCCAGTACTTC. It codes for CASSFIPDRVETQYF.